The rows below give T cell receptor beta chains drawn from one sample of a study of cytomegalovirus exposure and HLA in healthy donors. TCRdb's table, derived via immunoSEQ multiplex PCR, lists solely in-frame clones and lacks some. This table holds some 200,000 clones, around 79% found once. The sequencing input was PBMCs. These receptors were collected from a man aged 18 to 29 in good health and CMV-seronegative. CDR3s include the opening cysteine and the closing phenylalanine or tryptophan. The D gene is left open where the match is weak. Clone size is shown for a subset of rows, as once, few, many or a class of expanded clone.

>few|TRBJ1-5|TRBV6-1|.
TGTGCCAGCAGAGGGGTGAATCAGCCCCAGCATTTT
CASRGVNQPQHF
>once|TRBJ2-1|TRBV15|TRBD2
TGTGCCACCAGCGGATCCACTAGCGGCTCCTACAATGAGCAGTTCTTC
CATSGSTSGSYNEQFF
>.|TRBJ1-1|TRBV29-1|TRBD1
TGCAGCGTGGATCCGGGACAGGGGATGAACACTGAAGCTTTCTTT
CSVDPGQGMNTEAFF
>.|TRBJ2-3|TRBV28|.
TGTGCCAGCAGTTTACCCCCGGCTTCCCCGGACTACCAGAGCACAGATACGCAGTATTTT
CASSLPPASPDYQSTDTQYF
>.|TRBJ2-1|TRBV5-4|.
TGTGCCAGCAGCCCCATCGACACCCTACCCAATGAGCAGTTCTTC
CASSPIDTLPNEQFF
>once|TRBJ1-2|TRBV9|.
TGTGCCAGCAGCGGGGCCTTAGACGTCAGGGACTATGGCTACACCTTC
CASSGALDVRDYGYTF
>.|TRBJ2-7|TRBV27|TRBD1
TGTGCCAGCAGTCCTGACTGGACAGGGACCTACGAGCAGTACTTC
CASSPDWTGTYEQYF
>.|TRBJ2-5|TRBV5-6|.
TGTGCCAGCAGCTGGGGACATACCCAAGAGACCCAGTACTTC
CASSWGHTQETQYF
>.|TRBJ2-7|TRBV28|TRBD1
TGTGCCAGCAGTCCCCCACCGGGACAGGGCTACTACGAGCAGTACTTC
CASSPPPGQGYYEQYF
>.|TRBJ1-3|TRBV30|.
TGTGCCTGGAGGTGGCCCTCTGGAAACACCATATATTTT
CAWRWPSGNTIYF